These T cell receptor beta chains were read from a single sample in a study of cytomegalovirus exposure and HLA in healthy donors. The table came from immunoSEQ multiplex PCR; TCRdb's copy has only in-frame clones and leaves some out. The sample yields over 85,000 clones, about three quarters seen once. The specimen was PBMCs. Receptors were obtained from a man aged 35-49 years in good health and CMV-seronegative. CDR3s include the opening cysteine and the closing phenylalanine or tryptophan. The D gene is left open where the match is weak. Where a row states a size, it is once, few, many or the class of an expanded clone; other rows omit it.

j_gene: TRBJ1-2
v_gene: TRBV10-3
len: 13
d_gene: TRBD1
abundance: .
CDR3aa: CAISEDRDHGYTF
CDR3nt: TGTGCCATCAGCGAGGACAGGGATCATGGCTACACCTTC

j_gene: TRBJ1-1
v_gene: TRBV2
len: 12
d_gene: .
abundance: .
CDR3aa: CASNTGNTEAFF
CDR3nt: TGTGCCAGCAACACAGGGAACACTGAAGCTTTCTTT

j_gene: TRBJ2-1
v_gene: TRBV6-5
len: 14
d_gene: .
abundance: .
CDR3aa: CASSFESSYNEQFF
CDR3nt: TGTGCCAGCAGTTTTGAGAGCTCCTACAATGAGCAGTTCTTC

j_gene: TRBJ2-3
v_gene: TRBV4-2
len: 19
d_gene: .
abundance: .
CDR3aa: CASSQSVAGGGAGTDTQYF
CDR3nt: TGTGCCAGCAGCCAAAGTGTTGCCGGTGGGGGGGCGGGCACAGATACGCAGTATTTT

j_gene: TRBJ2-4
v_gene: TRBV5-1
len: 16
d_gene: .
abundance: .
CDR3aa: CASSLAGVLAKNIQYF
CDR3nt: TGCGCCAGCAGCTTGGCCGGAGTGCTAGCCAAAAACATTCAGTACTTC

j_gene: TRBJ2-6
v_gene: TRBV5-1
len: 18
d_gene: TRBD1
abundance: .
CDR3aa: CASSPNRGRNAGANVLTF
CDR3nt: TGCGCCAGCAGCCCTAACAGGGGGCGCAACGCTGGGGCCAACGTCCTGACTTTC

j_gene: TRBJ2-3
v_gene: TRBV29-1
len: 14
d_gene: TRBD2
abundance: .
CDR3aa: CSVAPSSGADTQYF
CDR3nt: TGCAGCGTTGCCCCCTCTAGCGGGGCAGATACGCAGTATTTT

j_gene: TRBJ1-5
v_gene: TRBV2
len: 14
d_gene: .
abundance: .
CDR3aa: CASSPVNSNQPQHF
CDR3nt: TGTGCCAGCAGCCCGGTAAATAGCAATCAGCCCCAGCATTTT

j_gene: TRBJ2-7
v_gene: TRBV19
len: 12
d_gene: TRBD1
abundance: .
CDR3aa: CASSRTGIEQYF
CDR3nt: TGTGCCAGTAGTAGGACAGGGATCGAGCAGTACTTC

j_gene: TRBJ2-7
v_gene: TRBV9
len: 14
d_gene: .
abundance: once
CDR3aa: CASSVSGQNYEQYF
CDR3nt: TGTGCCAGCAGCGTATCCGGACAGAATTACGAGCAGTACTTC

j_gene: TRBJ2-2
v_gene: TRBV5-6
len: 15
d_gene: TRBD1
abundance: .
CDR3aa: CASSTGQGDTGELFF
CDR3nt: TGTGCCAGCAGCACGGGACAGGGTGACACCGGGGAGCTGTTTTTT

j_gene: TRBJ2-4
v_gene: TRBV29-1
len: 13
d_gene: .
abundance: once
CDR3aa: CSVEGTAKNIQYF
CDR3nt: TGCAGCGTTGAGGGCACAGCCAAAAACATTCAGTACTTC

j_gene: TRBJ1-5
v_gene: TRBV5-6
len: 14
d_gene: .
abundance: .
CDR3aa: CASSLGPGEQPQHF
CDR3nt: TGTGCCAGCAGCTTGGGCCCCGGGGAGCAGCCCCAGCATTTT

j_gene: TRBJ2-1
v_gene: TRBV7-2
len: 15
d_gene: .
abundance: .
CDR3aa: CASSLGMTGYNEQFF
CDR3nt: TGTGCCAGCAGCTTGGGAATGACAGGATACAATGAGCAGTTCTTC

j_gene: TRBJ2-2
v_gene: TRBV5-1
len: 14
d_gene: .
abundance: .
CDR3aa: CASSFTPNTGELFF
CDR3nt: TGCGCCAGCAGCTTTACACCGAACACCGGGGAGCTGTTTTTT

j_gene: TRBJ1-3
v_gene: TRBV7-8
len: 14
d_gene: .
abundance: once
CDR3aa: CASSNRAPGNTIYF
CDR3nt: TGTGCCAGCAGCAACAGGGCTCCTGGAAACACCATATATTTT